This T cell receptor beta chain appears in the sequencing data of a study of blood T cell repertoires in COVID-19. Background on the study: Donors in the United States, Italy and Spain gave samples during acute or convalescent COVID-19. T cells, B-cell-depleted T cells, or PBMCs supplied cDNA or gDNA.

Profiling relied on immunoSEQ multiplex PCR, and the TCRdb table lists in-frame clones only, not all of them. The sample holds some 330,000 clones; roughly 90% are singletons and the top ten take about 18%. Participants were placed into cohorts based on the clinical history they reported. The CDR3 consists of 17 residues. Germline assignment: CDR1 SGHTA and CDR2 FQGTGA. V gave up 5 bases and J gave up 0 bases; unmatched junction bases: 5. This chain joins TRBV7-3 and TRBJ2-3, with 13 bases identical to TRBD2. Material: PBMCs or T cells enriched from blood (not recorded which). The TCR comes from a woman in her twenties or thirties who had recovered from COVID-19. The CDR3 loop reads CASSRTSGSTSTDTQYF. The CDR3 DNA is TGTGCCAGCAGCCGGACTAGCGGGAGCACTAGCACAGATACGCAGTATTTT.